The rows below give T cell receptor beta chains drawn from one sample of a study of T cells in Graves' hyperthyroidism and ophthalmopathy. Each CDR3 protein gets one entry after TCRdb re-called the multiplex PCR reads with MiXCR. Among hundreds of thousands of distinct CDR3 sequences listed, around 13% were seen once. Material for sequencing was blood. The receptor source for this set is a woman in her thirties or forties with Graves' ophthalmopathy. Each CDR3 is given with its conserved first and last residue. A D gene is named only where the DNA matches it firmly. Clone size appears in some rows only: once, few, many, or a class for an expanded clone.

TRBV27,TRBJ2-1,many,TRBD2,CASSLPGLGWGVNEQFF,TGTGCCAGCAGTCTCCCGGGACTAGGTTGGGGTGTTAATGAGCAGTTCTTC
TRBV11-2,TRBJ1-1,many,-,CASSLGQAPFF,TGTGCCAGCAGCTTAGGACAGGCCCCTTTCTTT
TRBV2,TRBJ2-1,many,TRBD2,CASSLGIAGGYNEQFF,TGTGCCAGCAGTTTAGGAATAGCGGGGGGATACAATGAGCAGTTCTTC
TRBV20-1,TRBJ1-2,-,-,CSAHPRTEIYGYTF,TGCAGTGCTCACCCGAGGACAGAAATTTATGGCTACACCTTC
TRBV27,TRBJ2-3,many,-,CASRRLTLGPDTQYF,TGTGCCAGCCGGAGACTAACCCTAGGCCCAGATACGCAGTATTTT
TRBV2,TRBJ2-3,-,TRBD1,CASRSDRGGTDTQYF,TGTGCCAGCAGATCGGACAGGGGAGGGACAGATACGCAGTATTTT
TRBV10-3,TRBJ1-5,-,TRBD1,CAISDRTGGDQPQHF,TGTGCCATCAGTGACAGGACAGGGGGCGATCAGCCCCAGCATTTT
TRBV29-1,TRBJ1-1,-,-,CSVEGELGTEAFF,TGCAGCGTTGAAGGGGAACTGGGCACTGAAGCTTTCTTT
TRBV6-1,TRBJ1-1,many,-,CASRTGRGVTEAFF,TGTGCCAGCAGGACAGGACGCGGTGTCACTGAAGCTTTCTTT
TRBV18,TRBJ2-1,-,-,CASSPLGEVYNEQFF,TGTGCCAGCTCACCACTGGGGGAAGTTTACAATGAGCAGTTCTTC
TRBV2,TRBJ1-3,-,-,CASSPHGGTSGNTIYF,TGTGCCAGCAGCCCACATGGGGGTACCTCTGGAAACACCATATATTTT
TRBV12-3/TRBV12-4,TRBJ1-3,many,-,CATQRGGRGGNTIYF,TGTGCCACCCAGAGAGGAGGGAGGGGAGGAAACACCATATATTTT
TRBV2,TRBJ2-4,many,-,CASRDPGLRSIQYF,TGTGCCAGCAGGGACCCGGGACTGAGGAGCATTCAGTACTTC